The rows below give T cell receptor beta chains drawn from one sample of a study of T cell changes during pregnancy in multiple sclerosis. TCRdb's copy holds only in-frame clones and misses some; the assay was immunoSEQ multiplex PCR. The repertoire consists of about 15,000 clones, with 65% to 90% occurring once and the leading ten covering 15% to 20%. Sample: CD8+ T cells from peripheral blood mononuclear cells, taken after pregnancy. These receptors were taken from a female donor in good health, enrolled as a control in a pregnancy study. Both conserved end residues are part of each CDR3. D genes are given only for firm matches.

V	D	J	CDR3
TRBV7-9	-	TRBJ1-1	CASSLASGVDTEAFF
TRBV9	TRBD2	TRBJ2-4	CASSAVAGANKNIQYF
TRBV6-4	TRBD2	TRBJ2-3	CASSGRAGASDTQYF
TRBV27	TRBD1	TRBJ2-5	CASSNHRGWETQYF
TRBV27	-	TRBJ1-5	CASSSSYAGRVGQPQHF
TRBV29-1	-	TRBJ2-7	CSVVQALSPYEQYF
TRBV5-4	TRBD1	TRBJ1-6	CARRGQGDSPLHF
TRBV30	-	TRBJ1-1	CAWSVPGLREAFF
TRBV5-6	-	TRBJ2-5	CASSLGWALTGRGGETQYF
TRBV14	TRBD1	TRBJ2-7	CASSPRQGALHYEQYF
TRBV7-9	-	TRBJ2-3	CASSLTVGSGTTDTQYF
TRBV9	-	TRBJ1-2	CASKRRSYGYTF
TRBV6-4	-	TRBJ1-5	CASRPGQLSNQPQHF
TRBV6-4	-	TRBJ1-1	CASANGDSTEAFF
TRBV6-6	TRBD1	TRBJ1-2	CASSPDRGESYTF
TRBV15	-	TRBJ1-6	CATSGGTAMNSPLHF